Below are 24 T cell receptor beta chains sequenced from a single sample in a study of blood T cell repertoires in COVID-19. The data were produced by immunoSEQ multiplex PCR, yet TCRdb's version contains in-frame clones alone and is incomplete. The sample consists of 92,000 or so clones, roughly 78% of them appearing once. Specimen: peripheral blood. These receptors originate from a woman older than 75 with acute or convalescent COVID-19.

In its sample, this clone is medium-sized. The CDR3 sequence is CATSRANRVSEKLFF. CDR3 DNA: TGTGCCACCAGCAGGGCTAACAGGGTATCCGAAAAACTGTTTTTT. J is TRBJ1-4 and V is TRBV15; TRBD1 might be the D (6 bases). The CDR3 is made up of 15 amino acids. Per the germline V gene, CDR1 is LNHNV and CDR2 is YYDKDF (reference sequence). V dropped 3 bases and J dropped 8 bases, with 16 bases sitting between them.

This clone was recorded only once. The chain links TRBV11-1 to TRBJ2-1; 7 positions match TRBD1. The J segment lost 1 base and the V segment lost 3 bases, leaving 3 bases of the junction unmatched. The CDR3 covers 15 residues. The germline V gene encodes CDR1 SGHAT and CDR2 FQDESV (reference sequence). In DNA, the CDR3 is TGTGCCAGCAGCTTCGAACAGGGGTCCTACAATGAGCAGTTCTTC. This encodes CASSFEQGSYNEQFF.

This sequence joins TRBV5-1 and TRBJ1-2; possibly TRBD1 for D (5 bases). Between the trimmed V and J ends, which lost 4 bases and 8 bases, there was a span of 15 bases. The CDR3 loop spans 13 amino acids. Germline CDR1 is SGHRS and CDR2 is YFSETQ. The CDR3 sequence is CASSPQGTDGYTF. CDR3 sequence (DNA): TGCGCCAGCAGCCCGCAGGGAACTGACGGCTACACCTTC.

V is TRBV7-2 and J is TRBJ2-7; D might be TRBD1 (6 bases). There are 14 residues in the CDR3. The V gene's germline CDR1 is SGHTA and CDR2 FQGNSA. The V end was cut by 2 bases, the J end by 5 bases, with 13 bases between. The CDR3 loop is CASSLLGAGDEQYF. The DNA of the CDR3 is TGTGCCAGCAGCTTACTGGGGGCAGGGGACGAGCAGTACTTC.

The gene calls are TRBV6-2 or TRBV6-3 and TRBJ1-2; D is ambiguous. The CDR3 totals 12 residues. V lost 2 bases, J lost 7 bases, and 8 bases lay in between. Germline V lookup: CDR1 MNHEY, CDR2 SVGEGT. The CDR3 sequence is CASSYPGFGYTF. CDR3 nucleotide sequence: TGTGCCAGCAGTTACCCCGGGTTTGGCTACACCTTC.

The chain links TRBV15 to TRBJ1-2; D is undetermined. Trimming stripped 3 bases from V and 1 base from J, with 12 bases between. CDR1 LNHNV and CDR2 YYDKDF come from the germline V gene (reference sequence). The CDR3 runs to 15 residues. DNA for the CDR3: TGTGCCACCAGCAGCCTTCTCCAGGATAACTATGGCTACACCTTC. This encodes CATSSLLQDNYGYTF.

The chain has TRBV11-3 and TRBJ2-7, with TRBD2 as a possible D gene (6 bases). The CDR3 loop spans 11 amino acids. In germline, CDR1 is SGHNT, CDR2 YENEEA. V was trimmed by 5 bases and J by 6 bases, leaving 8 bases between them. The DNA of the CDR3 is TGTGCCAGCAGCAGGGGAGGCGAGCAGTACTTC. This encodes CASSRGGEQYF.

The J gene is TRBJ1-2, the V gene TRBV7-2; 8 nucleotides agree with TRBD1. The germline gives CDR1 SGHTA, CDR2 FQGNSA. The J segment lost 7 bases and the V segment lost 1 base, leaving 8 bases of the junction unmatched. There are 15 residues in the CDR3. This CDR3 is CASSLGVGRGLGYTF. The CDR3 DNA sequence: TGTGCCAGCAGCTTAGGGGTCGGCAGGGGGCTTGGCTACACCTTC.

CDR3 nucleotides: TGTGCCAGCAGTTTATACAGGCCGTCAAACTCAGAAGCTTTCTTT. It is translated as CASSLYRPSNSEAFF. V is TRBV27 and J is TRBJ1-1; TRBD1 is a possible D gene (5 bases). Germline values: CDR1 MNHEY, CDR2 SMNVEV (reference sequence). The CDR3 has 15 residues. V was cut by 1 base and J by 8 bases, with 17 bases left in between.

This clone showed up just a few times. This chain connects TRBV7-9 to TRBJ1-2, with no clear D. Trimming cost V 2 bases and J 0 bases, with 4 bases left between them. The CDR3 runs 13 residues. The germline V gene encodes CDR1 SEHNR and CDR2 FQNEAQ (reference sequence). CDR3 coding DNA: TGTGCCAGCAGCTTATCGGCTAACTATGGCTACACCTTC. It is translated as CASSLSANYGYTF.

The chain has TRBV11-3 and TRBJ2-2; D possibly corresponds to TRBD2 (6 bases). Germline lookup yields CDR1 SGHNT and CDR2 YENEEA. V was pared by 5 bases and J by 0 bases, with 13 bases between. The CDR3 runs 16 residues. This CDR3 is CASSAGRQSNTGELFF. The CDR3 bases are TGTGCCAGCAGCGCGGGGAGGCAGTCGAACACCGGGGAGCTGTTTTTT.

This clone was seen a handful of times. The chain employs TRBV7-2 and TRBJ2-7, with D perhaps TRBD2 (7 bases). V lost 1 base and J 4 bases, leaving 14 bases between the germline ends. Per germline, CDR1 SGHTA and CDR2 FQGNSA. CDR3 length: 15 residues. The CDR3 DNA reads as TGTGCCAGCAGCTTAGTCACGGGGGGCGGTTACGAGCAGTACTTC. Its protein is CASSLVTGGGYEQYF.

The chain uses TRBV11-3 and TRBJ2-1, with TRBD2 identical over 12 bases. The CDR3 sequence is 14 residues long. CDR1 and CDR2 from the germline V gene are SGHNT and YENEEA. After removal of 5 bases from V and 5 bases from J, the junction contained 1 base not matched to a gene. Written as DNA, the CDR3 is TGTGCCAGCAGCCGGACTAGCGGGAACAATGAGCAGTTCTTC. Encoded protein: CASSRTSGNNEQFF.

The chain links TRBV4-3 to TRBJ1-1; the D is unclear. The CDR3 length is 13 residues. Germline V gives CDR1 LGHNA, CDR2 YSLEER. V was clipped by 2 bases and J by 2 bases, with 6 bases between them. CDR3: CASSQSRNTEAFF. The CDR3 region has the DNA TGCGCCAGCAGCCAATCCAGAAACACTGAAGCTTTCTTT.

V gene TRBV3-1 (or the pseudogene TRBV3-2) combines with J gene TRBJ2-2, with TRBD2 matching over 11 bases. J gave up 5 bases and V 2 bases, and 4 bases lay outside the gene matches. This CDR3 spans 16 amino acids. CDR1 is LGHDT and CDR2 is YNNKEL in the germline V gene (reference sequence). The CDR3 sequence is CASSQTGTSGTGELFF. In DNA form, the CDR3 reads TGTGCCAGCAGCCAAACCGGGACTAGCGGAACCGGGGAGCTGTTTTTT.

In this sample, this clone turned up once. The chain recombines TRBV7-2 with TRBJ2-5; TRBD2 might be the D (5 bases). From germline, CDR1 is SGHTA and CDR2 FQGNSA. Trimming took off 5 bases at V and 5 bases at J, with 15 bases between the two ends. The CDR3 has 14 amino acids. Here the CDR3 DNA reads TGTGCCAGCAGCCCTCGGACGGGATCGGAGACCCAGTACTTC. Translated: CASSPRTGSETQYF. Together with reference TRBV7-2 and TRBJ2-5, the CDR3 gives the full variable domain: GAGVSQSPSNKVTEKGKDVELRCDPISGHTALYWYRQSLGQGLEFLIYFQGNSAPDKSGLPSDRFSAERTGGSVSTLTIQRTQQEDSAVYLCASSPRTGSETQYFGPGTRLLVL.

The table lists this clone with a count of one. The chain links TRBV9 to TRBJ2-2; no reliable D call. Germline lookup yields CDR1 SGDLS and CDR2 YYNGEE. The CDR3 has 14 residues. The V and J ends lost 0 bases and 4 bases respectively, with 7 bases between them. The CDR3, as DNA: TGTGCCAGCAGCGTAGAAGGCGGCACCGGGGAGCTGTTTTTT. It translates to CASSVEGGTGELFF.

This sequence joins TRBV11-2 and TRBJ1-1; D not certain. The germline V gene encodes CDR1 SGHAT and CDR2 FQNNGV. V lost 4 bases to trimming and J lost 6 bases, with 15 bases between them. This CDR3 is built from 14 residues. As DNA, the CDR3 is TGTGCCAGCAGCTCTACGGCGGACTGGGCTGAAGCTTTCTTT. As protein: CASSSTADWAEAFF. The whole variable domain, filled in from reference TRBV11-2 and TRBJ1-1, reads EAGVAQSPRYKIIEKRQSVAFWCNPISGHATLYWYQQILGQGPKLLIQFQNNGVVDDSQLPKDRFSAERLKGVDSTLKIQPAKLEDSAVYLCASSSTADWAEAFFGQGTRLTVV.

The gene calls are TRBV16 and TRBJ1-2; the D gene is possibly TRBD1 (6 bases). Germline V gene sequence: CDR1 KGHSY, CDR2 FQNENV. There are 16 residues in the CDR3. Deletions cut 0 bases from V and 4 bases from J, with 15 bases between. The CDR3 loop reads CASSQSSGGAGYGYTF. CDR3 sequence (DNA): TGTGCCAGCAGCCAATCCTCGGGGGGCGCAGGCTATGGCTACACCTTC.

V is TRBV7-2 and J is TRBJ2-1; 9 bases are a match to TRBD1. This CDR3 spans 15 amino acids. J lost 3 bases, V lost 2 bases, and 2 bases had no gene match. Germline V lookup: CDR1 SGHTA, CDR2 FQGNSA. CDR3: CASSLRQGDYNEQFF. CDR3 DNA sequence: TGTGCCAGCAGCTTAAGACAGGGGGACTACAATGAGCAGTTCTTC.

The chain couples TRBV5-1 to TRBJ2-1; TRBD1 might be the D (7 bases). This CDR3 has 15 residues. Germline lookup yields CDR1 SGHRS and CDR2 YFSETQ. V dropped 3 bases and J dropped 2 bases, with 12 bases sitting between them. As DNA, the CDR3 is TGCGCCAGCAGCTCGGGGGACAGCCCCTACAATGAGCAGTTCTTC. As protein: CASSSGDSPYNEQFF.

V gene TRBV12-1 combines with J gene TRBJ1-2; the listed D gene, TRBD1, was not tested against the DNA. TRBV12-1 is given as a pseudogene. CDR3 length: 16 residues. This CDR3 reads CASSFPTPWTDYGYTF. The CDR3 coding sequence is TGTGCCAGCAGCTTTCCCACCCCGTGGACAGATTATGGCTACACCTTC.

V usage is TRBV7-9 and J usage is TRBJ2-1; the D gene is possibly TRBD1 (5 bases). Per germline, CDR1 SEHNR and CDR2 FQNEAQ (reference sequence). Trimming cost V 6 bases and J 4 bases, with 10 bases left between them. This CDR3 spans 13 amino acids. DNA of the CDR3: TGTGCCAGCAGTCTGGACACTTACAATGAGCAGTTCTTC. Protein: CASSLDTYNEQFF.

CDR3 in amino acids: CASRGQGAGTNEKLFF. CDR3 in DNA: TGTGCCAGCAGGGGACAGGGGGCAGGGACTAATGAAAAACTGTTTTTT. The V and J genes are TRBV21-1 and TRBJ1-4; TRBD1 reflects the table's D call only, with no check against the DNA. TRBV21-1 constitutes a pseudogene. This CDR3 spans 16 amino acids.